One sample yielded the 9 T cell receptor beta chains listed below, sequenced in a study of cytotoxic CD8 clonotypes in ibrutinib-treated CLL. The method was immunoSEQ multiplex PCR; TCRdb's version includes in-frame clones alone and lacks a portion of them. The data contain about 29,000 clones, roughly 60% of them singletons. This specimen consisted of PBMCs, obtained before ibrutinib treatment. The receptors here all came from a human donor with chronic lymphocytic leukemia.

For the CDR3, the DNA is TGCGCCAGCACTCGGCTAGCGGGGGACTCTTACGAGCAGTACTTC. It yields the protein CASTRLAGDSYEQYF. The rearrangement uses TRBV5-1 and TRBJ2-7, with 10 nucleotides matching TRBD2. The germline V gene has CDR1 SGHRS and CDR2 YFSETQ. The CDR3 covers 15 residues. Germline trimming cut 6 bases from V and 4 bases from J; bases unmatched to any gene: 10. The complete variable domain, with remaining parts taken from reference TRBV5-1 and TRBJ2-7, reads KAGVTQTPRYLIKTRGQQVTLSCSPISGHRSVSWYQQTPGQGLQFLFEYFSETQRNKGNFPGRFSGRQFSNSRSEMNVSTLELGDSALYLCASTRLAGDSYEQYFGPGTRLTVT.

The chain recombines TRBV11-2 with TRBJ2-2; 11 bases map to TRBD2. J lost 6 bases, V lost 3 bases, and 9 bases had no gene match. The CDR3 has 17 residues. CDR1 and CDR2 from the germline V gene are SGHAT and FQNNGV. As DNA, the CDR3 is TGTGCCAGCAGCTTTACTAGCGGGGGATTAGCATCCGGGGAGCTGTTTTTT. It specifies CASSFTSGGLASGELFF.

This CDR3 is CAWRTGNYGYTF. The CDR3 nucleotides are TGTGCCTGGAGGACAGGGAACTATGGCTACACCTTC. The V and J genes are TRBV30 and TRBJ1-2; 7 bases agree with TRBD1. J was trimmed by 2 bases and V by 3 bases; bases with no gene match: 0. Per the germline V gene, CDR1 is GTSNPN and CDR2 is SVGIG (reference sequence). The CDR3 covers 12 residues.

This sequence joins TRBV5-1 and TRBJ2-1; TRBD2 aligns across 9 bases. The V gene end was trimmed by 5 bases and the J gene end by 0 bases; junction bases not matched to a gene: 6. The CDR3 extends over 16 amino acids. Germline V lookup: CDR1 SGHRS, CDR2 YFSETQ. The CDR3 protein is CASRGLAGSSYNEQFF. In DNA form, the CDR3 reads TGCGCCAGCAGGGGGCTAGCGGGGAGCTCCTACAATGAGCAGTTCTTC.

This sequence joins TRBV9 and TRBJ1-5, with D uncertain. Trimming stripped 0 bases from V and 9 bases from J, with 13 bases between. Looked up from germline, CDR1 is SGDLS and CDR2 is YYNGEE. CDR3 size: 14 residues. CDR3 nucleotides: TGTGCCAGCAGCGTAGGTCGGTGGGATGGGCCCCAGCATTTT. As protein: CASSVGRWDGPQHF.

This clone was observed a single time. The chain links TRBV5-4 to TRBJ2-3; TRBD2 aligns across 13 bases. The CDR3 is 16 amino acids. Germline loops: CDR1 SGHNT, CDR2 YYREEE (reference sequence). V shed 4 bases, J shed 6 bases, and the junction held 8 bases outside the gene matches. CDR3 DNA: TGTGCCAGCAGCGGAATCGGGACTAGCGGGACGGATACGCAGTATTTT. Translated: CASSGIGTSGTDTQYF.

The chain is built from TRBV5-1 and TRBJ1-1; tentative D call: TRBD1 (6 bases). V was cut by 1 base and J by 1 base, with 8 bases left in between. The germline gives CDR1 SGHRS, CDR2 YFSETQ. The CDR3 consists of 14 residues. The CDR3, as DNA: TGCGCCAGCAGCTTGAGGGGGGAGAACACTGAAGCTTTCTTT. Its translation is CASSLRGENTEAFF.

This clone was picked up one time. This chain joins TRBV5-6 and TRBJ1-5; a weak D match, TRBD1 (5 bases). The germline V gene has CDR1 SGHDT and CDR2 YYEEEE. V was pared by 3 bases and J by 9 bases, with 16 bases between. CDR3 length: 14 residues. The CDR3 DNA reads as TGTGCCAGCAGCTCAAATCAGGGATTACTGCCCCAGCATTTT. The encoded protein is CASSSNQGLLPQHF.

The chain joins TRBV28 to TRBJ2-7, with D possibly TRBD1 on 6 matching bases. This CDR3 is built from 17 residues. V gave up 1 base and J gave up 0 bases, with 16 bases separating them. From germline, CDR1 is MDHEN and CDR2 SYDVKM. In DNA form, the CDR3 reads TGTGCCAGCAGTTTATCGGCAGGGGACATCATCTCCTACGAGCAGTACTTC. The encoded protein is CASSLSAGDIISYEQYF.